This T cell receptor beta chain was recorded in a study of Graves' ophthalmopathy and Graves' hyperthyroidism. About this clonotype itself: Its antigen is undetermined.

Overall study findings and caveats: Detected in blood as well were most expanded thyroid clonotypes with frequency above 0.001. A 13-signature model separated ophthalmopathy from stable hyperthyroidism, reaching roughly 85% sensitivity and roughly 82% specificity cross-validated.

RNA transcripts were the template, and TCR beta CDR3 regions were amplified from them. HTBI primers were employed in first-round RT-PCR, then a second-round multiplex PCR followed. Each CDR3 protein gets one entry after TCRdb re-called the multiplex PCR reads with MiXCR. The repertoire holds about 400,000 distinct CDR3 sequences, around 16% seen once, with 1.5% to 2% in the top ten. V was shortened by 6 bases and J by 1 base, with 9 bases between the two germline ends. CDR1 is ENHRY, CDR2 SYGVKD, per germline. This CDR3 contains 13 residues. Additional autoimmune diseases, uncontrolled infections, pregnancy or lactation disqualified patients. It was from 9.5 to 10 ml of fresh peripheral blood that the PBMCs came.

This TCR was sampled from a woman younger than 35 with Graves' ophthalmopathy. Sequenced input: peripheral blood. V and J are TRBV10-3 and TRBJ1-2, with D unresolved. The CDR3 region has the DNA TGTGCCATCAGCCAACCGAATAACTATGGCTACACCTTC. Its protein product is CAISQPNNYGYTF.